These T cell receptor beta chains were read from a single sample in a study of cytomegalovirus exposure and HLA in healthy donors. Clones were sequenced by immunoSEQ multiplex PCR, and TCRdb holds only the in-frame ones, with some missing. The sample records 140,000 to 150,000 clones, about 76% being singletons. The sequenced material came from PBMCs. All receptors derive from a male donor in good health and CMV-seronegative. CDR3s include the opening cysteine and the closing phenylalanine or tryptophan. The D gene is left open where the match is weak. Clone size appears in some rows only: once, few, many, or a class for an expanded clone.

TRBV7-3	.	TRBJ1-2	.	TGTGCCAGCAGCCTCGACACATTCGAGGGCTACACCTTC	CASSLDTFEGYTF
TRBV19	.	TRBJ1-1	TRBD1	TGTGCCAGTAGTATTAAAAAAACAGGGGACACTGAAGCTTTCTTT	CASSIKKTGDTEAFF
TRBV19	.	TRBJ2-6	TRBD2	TGTGCCAGTAGTATAGATCTTAAGGCAGCGGGGGCCAACGTCCTAACTTTC	CASSIDLKAAGANVLTF
TRBV14	once	TRBJ2-7	TRBD2	TGTGCCAGCAGCCAAGAAAGGTCGCTAGCGGGCCTTTACGAGCAGTACTTC	CASSQERSLAGLYEQYF
TRBV11-2	.	TRBJ1-2	TRBD1	TGTGCCAGCAGCTTGGAGCCTACAGGGGGCTATGGCTACACCTTC	CASSLEPTGGYGYTF
TRBV30	.	TRBJ2-1	TRBD2	TGTGCCAACCAACTAGCGGGAGGGTACAATGAGCAGTTCTTC	CANQLAGGYNEQFF
TRBV14	.	TRBJ2-7	.	TGTGCCAGCAGCCAAAACCTTCACAGTCTCGAGCAGTACTTC	CASSQNLHSLEQYF
TRBV21-1	.	TRBJ2-7	.	TGTGCCAGCAGCAAAGAAGGGGCGAGAAGGCAGTACTTC	CASSKEGARRQYF
TRBV7-2	.	TRBJ2-2	.	TGTGCCAGCAGCTTAGTCCCCGCCCCGGTTGGGGAGCTGTTTTTT	CASSLVPAPVGELFF
TRBV28	.	TRBJ2-7	TRBD1	TGTGCCAGCAGTATGTTGGCCGGACAGGCCTACGAGCAGTACTTC	CASSMLAGQAYEQYF
TRBV5-1	.	TRBJ1-1	.	TGCGCCAGCAGCTCCTCAGGGGACACTGAAGCTTTCTTT	CASSSSGDTEAFF
TRBV2	.	TRBJ2-2	.	TGTGCCAGCAGTGAGGATAGGGGGAACACCGGGGAGCTGTTTTTT	CASSEDRGNTGELFF
TRBV27	.	TRBJ2-6	TRBD1	TGTGCCAGCAGTTTATTAGGGGACAGGGGTATGAGGACTGGGGCCAACGTCCTGACTTTC	CASSLLGDRGMRTGANVLTF
TRBV29-1	.	TRBJ1-3	TRBD1	TGCAGCGTAGACTCGACAGGGAGTGGAAACACCATATATTTT	CSVDSTGSGNTIYF
TRBV5-6	.	TRBJ1-5	.	TGTGCCAGCAACGCAAGGGGAATCGGTCAGCCCCAGCATTTT	CASNARGIGQPQHF
TRBV27	.	TRBJ2-7	.	TGTGCCAGCAAAGCCTACGGGTCCAGGGAAAGCGAGCAGTACTTC	CASKAYGSRESEQYF
TRBV5-1	.	TRBJ2-1	.	TGCGCCAGCAGCTTGGAAGGGAGCTCCTACAATGAGCAGTTCTTC	CASSLEGSSYNEQFF
TRBV18	.	TRBJ1-1	.	TGTGCCAGCTCACAAACCGGGAGCTTGGTCTCTGAAGCTTTCTTT	CASSQTGSLVSEAFF
TRBV18	few	TRBJ2-6	.	TGTGCCAGCTCACCGGGGGCAGCTCGTTCCGGGGCCAACGTCCTGACTTTC	CASSPGAARSGANVLTF
TRBV7-9	.	TRBJ2-7	.	TGTGCCAGCAGCTTGTCCCGTCCCGAGCAGTACTTC	CASSLSRPEQYF
TRBV7-9	few	TRBJ1-1	.	TGTGCCAGCAGCGTAGGTTCTCAAGCTTTCTTT	CASSVGSQAFF
TRBV5-6	few	TRBJ1-2	TRBD1	TGTGCCAGCAGCTTTCAGACAGGGGGTGATGGCTACACCTTC	CASSFQTGGDGYTF